The 10 T cell receptor beta chains presented below share a single source sample, sequenced in a study of PD-L1 blockade in urothelial cancer. Measured with immunoSEQ multiplex PCR; TCRdb has only the in-frame clones, and not every one. The sample yields 30,000 or so clones, 89% seen once. The sample's time point: peripheral blood 6 weeks after treatment start. The sequences come from PBMCs, collected around atezolizumab (anti-PD-L1) treatment. The receptor set was obtained from a man older than 75 with urothelial cancer.

The chain uses TRBV27 and TRBJ1-3, with D perhaps TRBD1 (5 bases). The germline V and J ends were trimmed by 7 bases and 0 bases, with 13 bases remaining between them. Germline V gives CDR1 MNHEY, CDR2 SMNVEV (reference sequence). This CDR3 region has 15 residues. CDR3 sequence: CASKPTAFSGNTIYF. Written as DNA, the CDR3 is TGTGCCAGCAAACCGACAGCGTTCTCTGGAAACACCATATATTTT.

The DNA of the CDR3 is TGTGCCAGCAGCTGGGAGGGGACGGTGAACACTGAAGCTTTCTTT. Translated, it gives CASSWEGTVNTEAFF. The chain links TRBV5-5 to TRBJ1-1; TRBD1 might be the D (5 bases). Trimming took off 3 bases at V and 0 bases at J, with 12 bases between the two ends. The CDR3 consists of 15 residues. Germline V gene data show CDR1 as SGHKS and CDR2 as YYEKEE (reference sequence). The complete variable domain, with remaining parts taken from reference TRBV5-5 and TRBJ1-1, reads DAGVTQSPTHLIKTRGQQVTLRCSPISGHKSVSWYQQVLGQGPQFIFQYYEKEERGRGNFPDRFSARQFPNYSSELNVNALLLGDSALYLCASSWEGTVNTEAFFGQGTRLTVV.

The chain has TRBV7-9 and TRBJ1-3, with D possibly matching TRBD1 (5 bases). The CDR3 totals 11 residues. Per germline, CDR1 SEHNR and CDR2 FQNEAQ (reference sequence). V was shortened by 10 bases and J by 4 bases, with 8 bases between the two germline ends. CDR3 in DNA: TGTGCCAACGGGGGAGGAAACACCATATATTTT. Translated: CANGGGNTIYF.

The V call is TRBV21-1, the J call TRBJ2-3; whether TRBD1, the table's D call, matches the DNA was not checked. TRBV21-1 is assigned pseudogene status. The CDR3 is 15 residues long. The chain's CDR3 is CASSKAESGGNTQYF. The CDR3 DNA reads as TGTGCCAGCAGCAAAGCAGAGTCAGGGGGAAATACGCAGTATTTT.

V and J are TRBV11-2 and TRBJ2-1, with 8 nucleotides matching TRBD2. The V gene's germline CDR1 is SGHAT and CDR2 FQNNGV. The length of the CDR3 is 16 residues. The V gene end was trimmed by 3 bases and the J gene end by 8 bases; junction bases not matched to a gene: 12. The CDR3 DNA follows: TGTGCCAGCAGCTTTGGGGGACTAGTACGAACCGATGAGCAGTTCTTC. Its translation: CASSFGGLVRTDEQFF.

The gene calls are TRBV25-1 and TRBJ1-6; D is undetermined. V was cut by 2 bases and J by 8 bases, with 7 bases left in between. The CDR3 covers 13 residues. Germline CDR1 is MGHDK and CDR2 is SYGVNS. CDR3 coding DNA: TGTGCCAGCAGTGAAACGCGGGATTCACCCCTCCACTTT. This translates into CASSETRDSPLHF.

This sequence joins TRBV4-1 and TRBJ1-2, with D unclear. Looked up from germline, CDR1 is MGHRA and CDR2 is YSYEKL. The CDR3 length is 15 residues. With 3 bases removed from V and 8 bases from J, the gap between germline ends came to 19 bases. The CDR3 DNA reads TGCGCCAGCAGCCATGCAGACGGCGGGGTTAGGGGCTACACCTTC. It codes for CASSHADGGVRGYTF.

The chain uses TRBV19 and TRBJ2-7; TRBD1 matches 9 bases. With V trimmed by 6 bases and J by 2 bases, 8 bases remained unmatched. The CDR3 consists of 15 residues. The germline CDR1 and CDR2 sequences are LNHDA and SQIVND (reference sequence). The CDR3 region is CASRPGQGTTYEQYF. Written as DNA, the CDR3 is TGTGCCAGTAGACCGGGACAGGGTACGACCTACGAGCAGTACTTC.

This clone is a singleton in its sample. The chain joins TRBV29-1 to TRBJ1-1, with TRBD1 matching 8 bases. V lost 6 bases and J lost 5; bases outside the gene matches: 8. CDR3 length: 13 amino acids. Looked up from germline, CDR1 is SQVTM and CDR2 is ANQGSEA. CDR3 DNA sequence: TGCAGCGTGGACAGGGTAATTGGGACTGAAGCTTTCTTT. It codes for CSVDRVIGTEAFF.

J is TRBJ1-4 and V is TRBV30; 7 bases agree with TRBD1. With 0 bases clipped from V and 4 bases from J, the junction kept 5 bases outside the gene matches. Germline CDR1 reads GTSNPN; CDR2 reads SVGIG (reference sequence). CDR3 length: 15 residues. The chain's CDR3 is CAWSVPGQFNEKLFF. In DNA, the CDR3 is TGTGCCTGGAGTGTACCGGGACAGTTTAATGAAAAACTGTTTTTT.